This T cell receptor (beta chain) was retrieved from a study of cytomegalovirus exposure and HLA in healthy donors. A word on this clone: Antigen specificity is unknown.

With 60 Vbeta and 13 Jbeta primers, the PCR was carried out. Sequencing used immunoSEQ multiplex PCR; TCRdb keeps in-frame clones, though not all of them. This sample yields about 160,000 clones, of which around 84% are seen a single time; roughly 3% belongs to the top ten. This CDR3 region has 13 residues. V gave up 7 bases and J gave up 5 bases, with 15 bases separating them. The V gene's germline CDR1 is SNHLY and CDR2 FYNNEI. Study findings and constraints: In vitro experiments confirmed that three CMV-associated chains were specific for CMV antigens. Several V segments, TRBV6-2 and TRBV6-3 among them, could not be told apart and were dropped.

The rearrangement links TRBV2 to TRBJ2-7; D may be TRBD2 (5 bases). The sequenced sample was PBMCs. The source of this sequence is a woman in her thirties or forties in good health and CMV-seronegative. The CDR3 nucleotides are TGTGCCAGCAACCCAGCGGAGAAGGACGAGCAGTACTTC. Translating gives CASNPAEKDEQYF.